This TCR beta chain stems from a study of T cells after somatic rescue of genetic block. TCRdb keeps only in-frame clones here, not all; method: immunoSEQ multiplex PCR. Of about 14,000 clones listed, around 71% are singletons. CDR1 SGHAT and CDR2 FQNNGV come from the germline V gene. This CDR3 is 15 amino acids long. The trim removed 3 bases at V and 5 bases at J, leaving 5 bases unmatched. This clone was seen a handful of times. The sequencing sample was made of peripheral blood mononuclear cells (PBMCs). The origin of this receptor is a boy aged 5-17 years. The chain has TRBV11-2 and TRBJ2-1, with 9 bases matching TRBD1. Here the CDR3 reads CASSFRTGENNEQFF. CDR3 DNA sequence: TGTGCCAGCAGCTTCCGGACAGGGGAAAACAATGAGCAGTTCTTC.